This T cell receptor (beta chain) derives from a study of cytomegalovirus exposure and HLA in healthy donors. Study-wide findings and caveats: Productive status was seen about 87% or about 30% of the time for most TCR beta V segments in an earlier analysis. TCR beta sequences reportedly predicted most subjects' HLA-A and HLA-B alleles accurately. HLA alleles showed associations with around 15,000 TCR beta sequences in a later analysis, at a 0.05 false discovery rate.

V was cut by 6 bases and J by 9 bases, with 20 bases left in between. Germline lookup yields CDR1 MDHEN and CDR2 SYDVKM. The CDR3 loop spans 15 amino acids. Concerning this clone: Its antigen is not known.

The PCR contained 60 Vbeta and 13 Jbeta primers. Measured with immunoSEQ multiplex PCR; TCRdb has only the in-frame clones, and not every one. Here the sample spans about 170,000 clones, approximately 84% being singletons. This receptor was obtained from a man between 18 and 29 years old in good health and CMV-seropositive. The J gene is TRBJ2-2, the V gene TRBV28; D uncertain. Input material: PBMCs. CDR3 sequence: CASRPTGSPMWELFF. The CDR3 region has the DNA TGTGCCAGCAGGCCAACGGGTTCCCCTATGTGGGAGCTGTTTTTT.